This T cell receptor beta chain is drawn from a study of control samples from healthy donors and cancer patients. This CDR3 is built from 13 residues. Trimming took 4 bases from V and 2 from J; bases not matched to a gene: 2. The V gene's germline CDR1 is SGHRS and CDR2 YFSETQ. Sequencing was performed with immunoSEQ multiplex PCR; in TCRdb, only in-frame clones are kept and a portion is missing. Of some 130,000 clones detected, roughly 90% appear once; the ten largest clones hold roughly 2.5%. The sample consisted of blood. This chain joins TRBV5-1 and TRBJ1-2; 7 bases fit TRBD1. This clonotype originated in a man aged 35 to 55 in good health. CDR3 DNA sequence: TGCGCCAGCAGCGAGGGACAGAACTATGGCTACACCTTC. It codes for CASSEGQNYGYTF.